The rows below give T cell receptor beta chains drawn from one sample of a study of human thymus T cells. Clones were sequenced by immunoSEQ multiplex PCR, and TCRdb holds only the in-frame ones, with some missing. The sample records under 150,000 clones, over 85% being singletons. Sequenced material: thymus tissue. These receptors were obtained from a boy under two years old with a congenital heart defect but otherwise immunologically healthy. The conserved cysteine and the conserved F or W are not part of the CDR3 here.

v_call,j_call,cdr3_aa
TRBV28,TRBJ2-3,ASSPLLAGSTDTQY
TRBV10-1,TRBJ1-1,ASSAARDTEAF
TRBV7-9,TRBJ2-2,ASSRGQLRTSGGTGELF
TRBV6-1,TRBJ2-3,ASGMGGTDTQY
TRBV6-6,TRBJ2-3,ASSPREGTSTDTQY
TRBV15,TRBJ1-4,ATSRDFGLTETTNEKLF
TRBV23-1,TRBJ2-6,ASSRNGQAFSGANVLT
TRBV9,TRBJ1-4,ASSVDSGERGETNEKLF
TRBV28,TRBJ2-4,ASSEPSGGLNIQY
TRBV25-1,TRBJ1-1,ASSERDPWGTEAF
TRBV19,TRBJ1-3,ASSIGRPVGNTIY
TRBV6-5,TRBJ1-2,ASRLSQGNYGYT
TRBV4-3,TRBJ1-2,ASSPRDRPTGYGYT
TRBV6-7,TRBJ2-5,ASQRASQETQY
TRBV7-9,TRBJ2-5,ASEAGGAGETQY
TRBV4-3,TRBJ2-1,ASSQVRETGEQF
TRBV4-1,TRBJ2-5,ASSQDRITRGETQY
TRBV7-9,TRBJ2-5,ASSAPPIGVQETQY
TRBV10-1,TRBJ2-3,ASSTRTGRWIDTQY
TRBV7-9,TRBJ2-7,ASSLAGTRAYEQY
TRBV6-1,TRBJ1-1,ASSRRHRTEAF
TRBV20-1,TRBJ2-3,SARDLNTQY
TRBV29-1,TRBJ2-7,SVIRDKSYEQY
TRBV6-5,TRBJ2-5,ASSYSWGETQY
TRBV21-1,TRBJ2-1,ASIIPIRGGGEQF
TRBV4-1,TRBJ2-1,ASSPRGGGPPYNEQF
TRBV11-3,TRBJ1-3,ASSPRGFSGNTIY
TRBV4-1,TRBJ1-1,ASSQEKGNTEAF
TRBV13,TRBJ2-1,ASSPPWGARNNEQF